This T cell receptor (beta chain) is drawn from a study of blood T cell repertoires in COVID-19. The wider study: Specimens from acute and convalescent COVID-19 originated in the United States, Italy and Spain.

Membership in each cohort depended on participant-reported clinical history. The recovered donors of Cohort 3 showed two negative PCRs, clearance, or symptom resolution. How the authors handled the data: Estimates of nucleated cell counts were drawn from the amplification of reference gene primers. Data came from immunoSEQ multiplex PCR; TCRdb stores just in-frame clones and leaves some out. V and J calls and clone size are those listed in that table; D and trimming were worked out from the DNA. The sample carries some 300,000 clones, just under 90% recorded once. Trimming took off 2 bases at V and 0 bases at J, with 12 bases between the two ends. Germline CDR1 reads MGHRA; CDR2 reads YSYEKL. CDR3 length equals 16 residues.

This TCR was recovered from a woman in her twenties or thirties who had recovered from COVID-19. The gene calls are TRBV4-1 and TRBJ2-3, with D possibly being TRBD2 (5 bases). What was sequenced was PBMCs or T cells enriched from blood (not recorded which). DNA of the CDR3: TGCGCCAGCAGCCAATGGGGAAGCGGAAGCACAGATACGCAGTATTTT. It codes for CASSQWGSGSTDTQYF.